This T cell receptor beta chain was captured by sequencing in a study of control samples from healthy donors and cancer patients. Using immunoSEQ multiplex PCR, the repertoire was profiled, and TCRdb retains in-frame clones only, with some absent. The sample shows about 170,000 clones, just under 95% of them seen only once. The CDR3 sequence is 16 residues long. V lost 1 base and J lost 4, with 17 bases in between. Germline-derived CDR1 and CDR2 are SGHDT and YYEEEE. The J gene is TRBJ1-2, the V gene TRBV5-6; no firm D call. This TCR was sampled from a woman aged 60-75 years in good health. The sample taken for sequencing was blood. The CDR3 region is CASSLIERAPGYGYTF. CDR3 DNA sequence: TGTGCCAGCAGCTTGATTGAGCGGGCACCGGGCTATGGCTACACCTTC.